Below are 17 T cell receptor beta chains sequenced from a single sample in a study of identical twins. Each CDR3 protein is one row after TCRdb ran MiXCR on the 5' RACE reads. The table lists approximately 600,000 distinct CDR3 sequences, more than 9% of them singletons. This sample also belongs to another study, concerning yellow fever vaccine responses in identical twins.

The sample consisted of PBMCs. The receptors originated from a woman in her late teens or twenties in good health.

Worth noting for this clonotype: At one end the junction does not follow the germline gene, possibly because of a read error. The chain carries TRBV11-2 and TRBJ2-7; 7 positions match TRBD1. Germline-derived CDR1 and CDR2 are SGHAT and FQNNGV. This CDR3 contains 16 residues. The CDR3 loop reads CAGSSSLGQSSYEQYF. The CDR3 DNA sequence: TGTGCCGGCAGCTCGAGCCTGGGACAGAGCTCCTACGAGCAGTACTTC.

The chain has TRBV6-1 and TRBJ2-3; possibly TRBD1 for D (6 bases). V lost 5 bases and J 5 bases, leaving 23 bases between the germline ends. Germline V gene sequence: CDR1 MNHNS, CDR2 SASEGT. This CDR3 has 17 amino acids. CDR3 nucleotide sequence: TGTGCCAGCAGTCTGAACGGACAGCCCCAAGCCGGAGATACGCAGTATTTT. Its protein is CASSLNGQPQAGDTQYF.

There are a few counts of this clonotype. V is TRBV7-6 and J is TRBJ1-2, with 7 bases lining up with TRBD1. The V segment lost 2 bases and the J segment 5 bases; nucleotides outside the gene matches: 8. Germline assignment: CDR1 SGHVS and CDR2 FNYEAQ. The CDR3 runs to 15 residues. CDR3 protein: CASSLIQTGMYGYTF. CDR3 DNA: TGTGCCAGCAGCTTAATACAGACAGGGATGTATGGCTACACCTTC.

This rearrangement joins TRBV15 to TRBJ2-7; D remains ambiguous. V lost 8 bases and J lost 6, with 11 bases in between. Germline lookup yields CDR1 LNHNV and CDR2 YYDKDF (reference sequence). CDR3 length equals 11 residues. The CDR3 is CATLRGREQYF. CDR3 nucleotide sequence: TGTGCCACCCTCCGCGGCCGCGAGCAGTACTTC.

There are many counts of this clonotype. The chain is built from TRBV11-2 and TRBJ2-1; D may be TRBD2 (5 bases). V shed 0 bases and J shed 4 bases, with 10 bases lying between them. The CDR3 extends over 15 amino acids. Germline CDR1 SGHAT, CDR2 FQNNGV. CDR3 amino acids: CASSLELAPYNEQFF. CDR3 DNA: TGTGCCAGCAGCTTAGAGCTAGCCCCGTACAATGAGCAGTTCTTC.

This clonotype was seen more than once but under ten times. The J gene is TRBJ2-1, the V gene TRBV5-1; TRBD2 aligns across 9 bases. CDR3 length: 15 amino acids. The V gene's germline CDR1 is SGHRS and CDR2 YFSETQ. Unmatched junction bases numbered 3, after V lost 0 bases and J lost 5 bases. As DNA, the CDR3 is TGCGCCAGCAGCTTGGGGTCTAGCGGGGACAATGAGCAGTTCTTC. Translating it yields CASSLGSSGDNEQFF.

The CDR3: CASSPPGGREKLFF. The CDR3 bases are TGTGCCAGCAGTCCCCCCGGGGGACGGGAAAAACTGTTTTTT. The genes are TRBV9 and TRBJ1-4, with D maybe TRBD1 (5 bases). The CDR3 loop spans 14 amino acids. The germline V gene encodes CDR1 SGDLS and CDR2 YYNGEE. The V end was cut by 5 bases, the J end by 8 bases, with 16 bases between.

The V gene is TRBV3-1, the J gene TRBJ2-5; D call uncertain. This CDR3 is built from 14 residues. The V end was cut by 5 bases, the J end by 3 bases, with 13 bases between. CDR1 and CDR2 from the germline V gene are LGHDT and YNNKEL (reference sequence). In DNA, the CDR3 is TGTGCCAGCAGCGCCTCTCTTAGGGAAGAGACCCAGTACTTC. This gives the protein CASSASLREETQYF.

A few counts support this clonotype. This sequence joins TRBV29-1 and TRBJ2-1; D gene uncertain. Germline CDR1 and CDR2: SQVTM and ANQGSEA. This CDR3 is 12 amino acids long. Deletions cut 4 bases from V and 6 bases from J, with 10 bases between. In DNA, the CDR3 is TGCAGCGTTGGTGAAGGGCCCAATGAGCAGTTCTTC. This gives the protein CSVGEGPNEQFF.

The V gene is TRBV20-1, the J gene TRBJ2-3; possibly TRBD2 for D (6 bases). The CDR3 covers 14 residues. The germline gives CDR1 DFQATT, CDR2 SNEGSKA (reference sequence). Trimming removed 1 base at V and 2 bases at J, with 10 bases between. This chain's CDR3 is CSARVRTTTDTQYF. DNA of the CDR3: TGCAGTGCTAGAGTTAGGACTACCACAGATACGCAGTATTTT.

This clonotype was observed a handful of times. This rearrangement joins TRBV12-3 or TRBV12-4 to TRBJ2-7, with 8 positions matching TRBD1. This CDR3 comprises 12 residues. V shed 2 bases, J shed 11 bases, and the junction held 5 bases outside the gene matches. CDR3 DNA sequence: TGTGCCAGCAGTTTAAGTCTGACAGGGGAGTACTTC. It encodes CASSLSLTGEYF.

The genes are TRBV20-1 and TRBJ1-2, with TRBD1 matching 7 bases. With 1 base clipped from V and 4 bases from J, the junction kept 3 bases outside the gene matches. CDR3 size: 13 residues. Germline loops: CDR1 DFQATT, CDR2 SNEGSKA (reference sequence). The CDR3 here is CSARAGTAYGYTF. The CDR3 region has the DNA TGCAGTGCTAGAGCTGGGACAGCCTATGGCTACACCTTC.

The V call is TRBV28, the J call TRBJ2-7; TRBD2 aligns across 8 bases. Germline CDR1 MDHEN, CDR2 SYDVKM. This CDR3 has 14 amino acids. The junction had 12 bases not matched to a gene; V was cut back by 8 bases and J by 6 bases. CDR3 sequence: CASYTRGGTLEQYF. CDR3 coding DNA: TGTGCCAGCTATACTCGGGGGGGGACTCTCGAGCAGTACTTC.

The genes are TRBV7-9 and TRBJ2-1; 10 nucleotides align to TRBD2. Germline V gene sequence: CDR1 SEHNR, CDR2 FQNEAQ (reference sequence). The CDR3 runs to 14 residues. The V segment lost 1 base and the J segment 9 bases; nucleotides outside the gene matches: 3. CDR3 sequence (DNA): TGTGCCAGCAGCTTAGTCTCTAGCGGGGGTGAGCAGTTCTTC. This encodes CASSLVSSGGEQFF.

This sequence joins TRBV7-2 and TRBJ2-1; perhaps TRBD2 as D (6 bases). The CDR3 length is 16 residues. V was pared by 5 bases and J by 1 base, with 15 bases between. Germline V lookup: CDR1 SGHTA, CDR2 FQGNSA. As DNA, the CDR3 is TGTGCCAGCAGCAACCCAGCGGGCGCTTCCTACAATGAGCAGTTCTTC. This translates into CASSNPAGASYNEQFF. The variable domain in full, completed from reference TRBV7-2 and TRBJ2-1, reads GAGVSQSPSNKVTEKGKDVELRCDPISGHTALYWYRQSLGQGLEFLIYFQGNSAPDKSGLPSDRFSAERTGGSVSTLTIQRTQQEDSAVYLCASSNPAGASYNEQFFGPGTRLTVL.

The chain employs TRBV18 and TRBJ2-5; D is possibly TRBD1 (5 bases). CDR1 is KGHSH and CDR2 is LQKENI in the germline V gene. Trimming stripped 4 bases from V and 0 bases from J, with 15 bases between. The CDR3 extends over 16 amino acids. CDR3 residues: CASSRQLEYYQETQYF. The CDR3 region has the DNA TGTGCCAGCTCACGACAGTTGGAGTACTACCAAGAGACCCAGTACTTC.

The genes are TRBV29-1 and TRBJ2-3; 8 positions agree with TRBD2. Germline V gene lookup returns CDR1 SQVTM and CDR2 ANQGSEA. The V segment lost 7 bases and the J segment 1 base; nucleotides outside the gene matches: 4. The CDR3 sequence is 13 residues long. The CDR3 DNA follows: TGCAGCGGGCGGGGGGCTGGCACAGATACGCAGTATTTT. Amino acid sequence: CSGRGAGTDTQYF.